This is a list of T cell receptor beta chains from one sample in a study of T cells in Graves' hyperthyroidism and ophthalmopathy. TCRdb reprocessed the multiplex PCR reads via MiXCR and lists one record per CDR3 protein. The sample has more than 550,000 distinct CDR3 sequences, around a sixth seen once. Source material: blood. These receptors all come from a woman between 45 and 65 years old with Graves' hyperthyroidism that later progressed to Graves' ophthalmopathy. Both conserved end residues are trimmed from each CDR3.

v_call cdr3_aa
TRBV12-3/TRBV12-4 ASSFGLAGNADTQY
TRBV11-2 ASRPSGGATDTQY
TRBV5-1 ASSVGQVFGNTIY
TRBV24-1 ATSDAVQETQY
TRBV9 ASSAGQSNTEAF
TRBV4-2 ASSQVAGTANSPLH
TRBV6-1 ASSESTSGGLDEQF
TRBV20-1 SARRGVAYEQY
TRBV20-1 SAGGRRLNTEAF
TRBV12-3/TRBV12-4 ASSFNSGGSTDTQY
TRBV20-1 SASPAGEGVLTQY
TRBV18 ASSPPHGGAANEQF
TRBV10-3 AISEELRGPSTDTQY
TRBV12-3/TRBV12-4 ASSLGQLAKNIQY
TRBV19 ASSGGALDEQY
TRBV2 ASSRDRTRGVGEQF
TRBV12-3/TRBV12-4 ASSLRVNGYT
TRBV7-9 ASSLVGKRTDTQY
TRBV19 ASSIFGGRGNQPQH
TRBV20-1 SARDSVSGDGTQY
TRBV6-1 ASSKTSGGAANTQY
TRBV20-1 SARDPRAGQDNQPQH
TRBV6-2/TRBV6-3 ATHADYGYT
TRBV20-1 SARDGQGDPYNSPLH
TRBV9 ASSARTSGGDEQF
TRBV6-1 ASSEADNQPQH
TRBV6-1 ASSSTHAATQRGTQY
TRBV6-1 ASSEMSAGGNYEQY
TRBV28 ASKPLDRMNTEAF
TRBV19 ASSEGANTEAF
TRBV5-6 ASSAGRTYGYT
TRBV2 ASSVEGSRTEAF
TRBV5-1 ASSLAPAVGTEAF
TRBV30 AWSAGLMWDYGYT
TRBV7-2 ASSLASREAF
TRBV3-1 ASSTAGTEAF
TRBV3-1 ASSQAAEEYYGYT
TRBV7-6 ASSLGQGKGETQY
TRBV28 ASSLGTPTTDTQY
TRBV6-1 ASSEDPDGPGFIGWQY
TRBV4-1 ASSENTGNTEAF
TRBV7-2 ASSYTGVYEQY
TRBV18 ASSPLAGSAGTDTQY
TRBV4-1 ASSQDFYGPDTQY
TRBV6-1 ASSYVAGTAPYEQY
TRBV20-1 SAGTGDQY
TRBV7-8 ASSLDRRAEAF
TRBV29-1 SVEDNGEGSYEQY
TRBV12-3/TRBV12-4 ASSIRQGYTEAF
TRBV5-6 ASSLRIAPLPSGQGAVGELF